Given below is one TCR beta chain in context. This entry comes from a study of blood T cell repertoires in COVID-19. Overall study context: Samples representing acute and convalescent COVID-19 were sourced from the United States, Italy and Spain. Sources were T cells, B-cell-depleted T cells, or PBMCs; the material itself was cDNA or gDNA.

As processed by the authors: Researchers report that nucleated cell counts were estimated from reference gene primer amplification. Using immunoSEQ multiplex PCR, the repertoire was profiled, and TCRdb retains in-frame clones only, with some absent. V, J and clone size are those of that table, while D and trimming were read from the DNA. The repertoire has a few hundred thousand clones, approximately 82% of them found once; the top ten carry about 3.4%. The TCR was taken from a woman in her late teens or twenties with acute or convalescent COVID-19. The sample was peripheral blood.

The CDR3 DNA reads TGCGCCAGCAGCTTGGGACAACCCTCCTACAATGAGCAGTTCTTC. Translated: CASSLGQPSYNEQFF. This chain joins TRBV5-1 and TRBJ2-1; D is unclear. V was cut by 0 bases and J by 0 bases, with 7 bases left in between. This CDR3 has 15 residues. The germline V gene encodes CDR1 SGHRS and CDR2 YFSETQ.